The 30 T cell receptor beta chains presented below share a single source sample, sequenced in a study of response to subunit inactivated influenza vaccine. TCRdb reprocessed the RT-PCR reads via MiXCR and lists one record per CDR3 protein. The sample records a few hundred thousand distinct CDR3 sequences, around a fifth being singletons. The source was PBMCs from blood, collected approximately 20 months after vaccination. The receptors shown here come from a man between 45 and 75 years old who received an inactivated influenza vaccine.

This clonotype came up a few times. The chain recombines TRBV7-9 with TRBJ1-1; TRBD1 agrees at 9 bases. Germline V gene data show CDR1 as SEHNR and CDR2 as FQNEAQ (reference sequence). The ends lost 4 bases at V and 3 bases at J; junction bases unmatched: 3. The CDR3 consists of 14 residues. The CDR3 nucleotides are TGTGCCAGCAGCTACGGACAGGGGTACACTGAAGCTTTCTTT. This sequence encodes CASSYGQGYTEAFF. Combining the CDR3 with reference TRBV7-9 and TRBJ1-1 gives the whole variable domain DTGVSQNPRHKITKRGQNVTFRCDPISEHNRLYWYRQTLGQGPEFLTYFQNEAQLEKSRLLSDRFSAERPKGSFSTLEIQRTEQGDSAMYLCASSYGQGYTEAFFGQGTRLTVV.

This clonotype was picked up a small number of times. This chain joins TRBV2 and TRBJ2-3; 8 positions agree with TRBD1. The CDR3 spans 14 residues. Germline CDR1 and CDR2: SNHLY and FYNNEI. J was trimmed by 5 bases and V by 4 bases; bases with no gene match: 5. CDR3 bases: TGTGCCAGCAGTGTGAGACAGGGGTTAGATACGCAGTATTTT. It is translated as CASSVRQGLDTQYF.

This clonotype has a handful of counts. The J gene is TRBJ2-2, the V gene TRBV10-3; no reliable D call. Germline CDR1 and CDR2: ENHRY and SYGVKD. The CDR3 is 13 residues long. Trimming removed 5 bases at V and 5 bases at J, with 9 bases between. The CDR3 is CAISPRGTGELFF. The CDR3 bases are TGTGCCATCAGTCCCCGTGGAACCGGGGAGCTGTTTTTT.

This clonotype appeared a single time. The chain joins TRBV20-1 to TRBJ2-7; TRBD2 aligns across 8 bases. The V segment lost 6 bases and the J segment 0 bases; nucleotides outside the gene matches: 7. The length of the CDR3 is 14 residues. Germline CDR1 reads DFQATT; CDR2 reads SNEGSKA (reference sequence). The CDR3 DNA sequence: TGCAGTGCCGAAAGCGGGGGCGACTCCTACGAGCAGTACTTC. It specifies CSAESGGDSYEQYF.

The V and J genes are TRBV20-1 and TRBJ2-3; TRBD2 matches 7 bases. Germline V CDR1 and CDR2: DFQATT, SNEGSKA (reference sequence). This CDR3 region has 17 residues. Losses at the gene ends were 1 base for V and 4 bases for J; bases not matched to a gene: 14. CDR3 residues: CSARVPLGTKFPDTQYF. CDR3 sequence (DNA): TGCAGTGCTAGAGTCCCCCTTGGGACTAAGTTCCCAGATACGCAGTATTTT.

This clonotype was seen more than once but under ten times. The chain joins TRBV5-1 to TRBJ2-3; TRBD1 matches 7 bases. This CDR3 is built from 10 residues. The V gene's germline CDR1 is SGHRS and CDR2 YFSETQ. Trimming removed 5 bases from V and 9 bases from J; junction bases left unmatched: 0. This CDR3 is CASRGQTQYF. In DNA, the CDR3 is TGCGCCAGCAGGGGACAGACGCAGTATTTT.

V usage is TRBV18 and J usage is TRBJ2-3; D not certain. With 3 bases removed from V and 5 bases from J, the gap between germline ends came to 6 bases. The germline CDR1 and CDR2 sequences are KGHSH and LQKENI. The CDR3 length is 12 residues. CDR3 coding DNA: TGTGCCAGCTCACCGGCCCTAGATACGCAGTATTTT. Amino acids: CASSPALDTQYF. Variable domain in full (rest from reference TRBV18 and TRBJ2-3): NAGVMQNPRHLVRRRGQEARLRCSPMKGHSHVYWYRQLPEEGLKFMVYLQKENIIDESGMPKERFSAEFPKEGPSILRIQQVVRGDSAAYFCASSPALDTQYFGPGTRLTVL.

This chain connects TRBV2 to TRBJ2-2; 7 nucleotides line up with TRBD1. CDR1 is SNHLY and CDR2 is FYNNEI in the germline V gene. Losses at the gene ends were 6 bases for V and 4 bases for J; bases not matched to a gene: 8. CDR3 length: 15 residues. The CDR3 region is CASRALQGTTGELFF. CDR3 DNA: TGTGCCAGCAGGGCCCTACAGGGGACCACCGGGGAGCTGTTTTTT.

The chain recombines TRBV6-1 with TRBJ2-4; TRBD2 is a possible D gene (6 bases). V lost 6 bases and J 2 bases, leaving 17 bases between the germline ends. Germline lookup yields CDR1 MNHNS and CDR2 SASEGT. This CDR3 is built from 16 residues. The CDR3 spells CASRGTGAQSKNIQYF. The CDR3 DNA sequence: TGTGCCAGCAGGGGGACTGGGGCCCAATCCAAAAACATTCAGTACTTC.

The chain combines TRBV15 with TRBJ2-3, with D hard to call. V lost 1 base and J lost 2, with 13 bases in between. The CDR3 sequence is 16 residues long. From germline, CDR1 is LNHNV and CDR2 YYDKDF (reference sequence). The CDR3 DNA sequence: TGTGCCACCAGCAGAGTTGGCCTTCGGACCACAGATACGCAGTATTTT. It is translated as CATSRVGLRTTDTQYF.

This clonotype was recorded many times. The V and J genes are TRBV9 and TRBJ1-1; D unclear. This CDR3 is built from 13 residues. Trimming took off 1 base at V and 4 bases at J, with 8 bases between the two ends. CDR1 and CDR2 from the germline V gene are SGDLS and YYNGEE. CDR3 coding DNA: TGTGCCAGCAGCGTACAGGATTTCACTGAAGCTTTCTTT. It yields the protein CASSVQDFTEAFF.

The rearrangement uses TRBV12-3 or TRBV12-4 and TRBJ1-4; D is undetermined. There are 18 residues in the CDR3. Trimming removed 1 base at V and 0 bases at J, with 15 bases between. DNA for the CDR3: TGTGCCAGCAGTTTAGGTGGGGTACTGCTTGCAACTAATGAAAAACTGTTTTTT. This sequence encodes CASSLGGVLLATNEKLFF.

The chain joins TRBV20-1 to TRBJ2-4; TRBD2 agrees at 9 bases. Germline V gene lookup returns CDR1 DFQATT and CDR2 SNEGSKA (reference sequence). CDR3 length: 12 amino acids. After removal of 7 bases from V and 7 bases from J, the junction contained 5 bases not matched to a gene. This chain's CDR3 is CSVGTSTNIQYF. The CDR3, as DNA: TGCAGTGTCGGGACTAGCACGAACATTCAGTACTTC.

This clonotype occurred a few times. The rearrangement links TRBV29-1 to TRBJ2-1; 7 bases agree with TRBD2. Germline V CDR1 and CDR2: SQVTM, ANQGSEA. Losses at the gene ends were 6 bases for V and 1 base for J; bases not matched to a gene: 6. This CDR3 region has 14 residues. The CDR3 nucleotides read TGCAGCGTCCGGACTAGGCTTTCCTACAATGAGCAGTTCTTC. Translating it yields CSVRTRLSYNEQFF.

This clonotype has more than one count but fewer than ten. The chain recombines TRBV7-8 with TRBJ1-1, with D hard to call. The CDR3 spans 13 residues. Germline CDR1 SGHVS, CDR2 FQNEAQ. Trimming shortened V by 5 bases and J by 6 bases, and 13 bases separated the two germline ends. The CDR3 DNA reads TGTGCCAGCAGCCCTACGATAAAGGCTGAAGCTTTCTTT. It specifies CASSPTIKAEAFF. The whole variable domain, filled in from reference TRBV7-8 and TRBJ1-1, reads GAGVSQSPRYKVAKRGQDVALRCDPISGHVSLFWYQQALGQGPEFLTYFQNEAQLDKSGLPSDRFFAERPEGSVSTLKIQRTQQEDSAVYLCASSPTIKAEAFFGQGTRLTVV.

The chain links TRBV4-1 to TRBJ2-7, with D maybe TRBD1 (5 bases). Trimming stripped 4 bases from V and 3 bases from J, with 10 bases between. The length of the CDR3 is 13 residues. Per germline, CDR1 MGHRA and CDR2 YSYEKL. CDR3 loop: CASSRTYIYEQYF. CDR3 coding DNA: TGCGCCAGCAGCCGGACATACATCTACGAGCAGTACTTC.

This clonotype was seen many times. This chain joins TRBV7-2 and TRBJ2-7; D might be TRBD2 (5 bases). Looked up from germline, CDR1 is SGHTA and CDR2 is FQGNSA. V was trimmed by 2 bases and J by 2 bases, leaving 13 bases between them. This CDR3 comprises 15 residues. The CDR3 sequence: CASSLQSYGTYEQYF. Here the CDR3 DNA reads TGTGCCAGCAGCTTACAAAGTTACGGGACCTACGAGCAGTACTTC.

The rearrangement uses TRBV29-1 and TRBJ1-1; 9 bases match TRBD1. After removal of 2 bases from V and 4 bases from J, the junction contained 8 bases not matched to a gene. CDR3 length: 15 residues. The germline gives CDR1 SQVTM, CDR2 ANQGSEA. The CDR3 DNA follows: TGCAGCGTTGAAACGGGACAGGGACCTACCACTGAAGCTTTCTTT. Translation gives CSVETGQGPTTEAFF.

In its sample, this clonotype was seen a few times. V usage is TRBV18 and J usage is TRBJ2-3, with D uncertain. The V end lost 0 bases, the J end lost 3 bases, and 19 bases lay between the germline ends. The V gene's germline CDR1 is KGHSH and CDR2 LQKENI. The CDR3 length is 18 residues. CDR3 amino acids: CASSPPNRMSQWTDTQYF. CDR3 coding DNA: TGTGCCAGCTCACCACCTAATAGGATGAGCCAATGGACAGATACGCAGTATTTT.

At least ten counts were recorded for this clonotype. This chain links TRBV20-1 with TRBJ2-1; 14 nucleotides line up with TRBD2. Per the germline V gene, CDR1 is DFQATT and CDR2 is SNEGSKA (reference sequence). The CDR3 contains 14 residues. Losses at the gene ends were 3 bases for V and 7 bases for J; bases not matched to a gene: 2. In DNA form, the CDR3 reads TGCAGTGCTAGCGGGACTAGCGGGAGTAATGAGCAGTTCTTC. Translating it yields CSASGTSGSNEQFF.

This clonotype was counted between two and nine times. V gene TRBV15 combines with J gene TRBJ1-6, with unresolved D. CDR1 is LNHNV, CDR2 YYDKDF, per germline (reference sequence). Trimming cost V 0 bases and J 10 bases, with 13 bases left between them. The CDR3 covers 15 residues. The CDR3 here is CATSRDWANESPLHF. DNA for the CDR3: TGTGCCACCAGCAGAGATTGGGCCAACGAGTCACCCCTCCACTTT.

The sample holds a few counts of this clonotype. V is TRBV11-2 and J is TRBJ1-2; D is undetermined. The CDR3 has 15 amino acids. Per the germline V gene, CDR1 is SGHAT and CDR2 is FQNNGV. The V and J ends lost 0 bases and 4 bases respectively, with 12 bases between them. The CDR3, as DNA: TGTGCCAGCAGCTTAGATTCAAGAGCCTCCTATGGCTACACCTTC. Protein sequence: CASSLDSRASYGYTF.

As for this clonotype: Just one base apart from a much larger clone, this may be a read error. CDR3 DNA: TGTGCCAGCAGTTTTGGGACAGCGAACACTGAAGCTTTATTT. This encodes CASSFGTANTEALF. J is TRBJ1-1 and V is TRBV12-3 or TRBV12-4, with 7 bases aligning to TRBD1. This CDR3 has 14 residues.

CDR3 residues: CASSQVPNTGELFF. DNA for the CDR3: TGCGCCAGCAGCCAAGTCCCCAACACCGGGGAGCTGTTTTTT. The J gene is TRBJ2-2, the V gene TRBV4-3, with D unresolved. Trimming removed 1 base at V and 2 bases at J, with 5 bases between. The V gene's germline CDR1 is LGHNA and CDR2 YSLEER. CDR3 length: 14 residues.

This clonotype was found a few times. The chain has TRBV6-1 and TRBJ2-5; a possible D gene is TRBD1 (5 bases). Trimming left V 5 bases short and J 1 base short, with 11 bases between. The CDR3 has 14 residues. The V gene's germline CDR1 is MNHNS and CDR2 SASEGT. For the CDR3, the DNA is TGTGCCAGCAGTCGACAGCTGACCCAAGAGACCCAGTACTTC. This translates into CASSRQLTQETQYF.

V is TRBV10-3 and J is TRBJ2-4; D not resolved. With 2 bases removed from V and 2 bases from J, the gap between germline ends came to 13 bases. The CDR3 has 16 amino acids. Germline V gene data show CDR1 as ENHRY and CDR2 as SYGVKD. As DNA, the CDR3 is TGTGCCATCAGTGAGCCTTCCAGTAGGACCAAAAACATTCAGTACTTC. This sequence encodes CAISEPSSRTKNIQYF.

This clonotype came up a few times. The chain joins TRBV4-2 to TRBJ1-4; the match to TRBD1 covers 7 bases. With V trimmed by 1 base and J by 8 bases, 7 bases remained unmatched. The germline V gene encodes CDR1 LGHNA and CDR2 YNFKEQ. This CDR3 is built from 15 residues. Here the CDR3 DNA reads TGTGCCAGCAGCCAAGGAGGGGGCATGGACGAAAAACTGTTTTTT. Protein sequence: CASSQGGGMDEKLFF.

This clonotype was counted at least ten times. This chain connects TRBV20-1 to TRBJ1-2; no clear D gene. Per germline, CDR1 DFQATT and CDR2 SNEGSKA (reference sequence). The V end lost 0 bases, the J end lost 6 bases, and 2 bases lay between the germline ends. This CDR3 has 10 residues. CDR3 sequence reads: CSARDNGYTF. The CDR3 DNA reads TGCAGTGCTAGAGATAATGGCTACACCTTC.

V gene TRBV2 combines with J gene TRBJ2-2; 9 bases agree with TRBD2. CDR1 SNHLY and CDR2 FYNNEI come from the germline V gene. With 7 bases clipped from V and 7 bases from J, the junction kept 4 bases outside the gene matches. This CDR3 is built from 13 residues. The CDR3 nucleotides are TGTGCCAGCACCGCGGGGGGGCTCGGGGAGCTGTTTTTT. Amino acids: CASTAGGLGELFF.

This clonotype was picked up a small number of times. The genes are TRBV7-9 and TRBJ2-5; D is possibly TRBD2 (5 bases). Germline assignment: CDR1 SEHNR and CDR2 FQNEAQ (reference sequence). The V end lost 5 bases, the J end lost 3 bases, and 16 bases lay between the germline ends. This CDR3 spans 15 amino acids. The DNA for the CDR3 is TGTGCCAGCAGCCTCTCACGGGGTCAGAAAGAGACCCAGTACTTC. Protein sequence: CASSLSRGQKETQYF.